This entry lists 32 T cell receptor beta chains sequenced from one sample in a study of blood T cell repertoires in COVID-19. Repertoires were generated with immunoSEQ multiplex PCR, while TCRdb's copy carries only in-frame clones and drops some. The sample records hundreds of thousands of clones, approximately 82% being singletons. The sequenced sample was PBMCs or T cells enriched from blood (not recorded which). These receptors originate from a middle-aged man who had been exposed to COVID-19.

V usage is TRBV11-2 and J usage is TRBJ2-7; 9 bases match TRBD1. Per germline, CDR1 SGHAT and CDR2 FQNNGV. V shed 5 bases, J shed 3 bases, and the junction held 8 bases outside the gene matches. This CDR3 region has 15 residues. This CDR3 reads CASSPRDRVVYEQYF. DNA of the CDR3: TGTGCCAGCAGCCCGCGGGACAGGGTAGTCTACGAGCAGTACTTC.

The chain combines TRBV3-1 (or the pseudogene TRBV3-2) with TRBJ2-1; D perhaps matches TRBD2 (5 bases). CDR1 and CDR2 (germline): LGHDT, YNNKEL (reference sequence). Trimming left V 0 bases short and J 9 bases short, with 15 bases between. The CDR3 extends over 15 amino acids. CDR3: CASSQESLTRPEQFF. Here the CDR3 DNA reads TGTGCCAGCAGCCAAGAGTCCCTAACTAGACCTGAGCAGTTCTTC.

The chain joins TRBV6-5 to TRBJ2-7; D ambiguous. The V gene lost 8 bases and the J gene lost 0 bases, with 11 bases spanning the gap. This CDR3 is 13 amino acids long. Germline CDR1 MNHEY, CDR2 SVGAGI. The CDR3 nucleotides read TGTGCCAGCGCCAAATTAGTCTCCTACGAGCAGTACTTC. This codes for CASAKLVSYEQYF.

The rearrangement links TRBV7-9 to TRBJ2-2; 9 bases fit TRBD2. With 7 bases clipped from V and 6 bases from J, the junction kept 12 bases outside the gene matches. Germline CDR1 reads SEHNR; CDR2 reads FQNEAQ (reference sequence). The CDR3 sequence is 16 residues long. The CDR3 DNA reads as TGTGCCAGCACGAAGTTTGCGGGAGGGCCTCCCGGGGAGCTGTTTTTT. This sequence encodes CASTKFAGGPPGELFF.

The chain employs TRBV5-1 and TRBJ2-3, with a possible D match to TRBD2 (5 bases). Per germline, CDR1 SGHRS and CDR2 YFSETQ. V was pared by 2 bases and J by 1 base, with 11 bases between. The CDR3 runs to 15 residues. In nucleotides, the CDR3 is TGCGCCAGCAGCTTAAGGGAGACGGGCACAGATACGCAGTATTTT. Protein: CASSLRETGTDTQYF.

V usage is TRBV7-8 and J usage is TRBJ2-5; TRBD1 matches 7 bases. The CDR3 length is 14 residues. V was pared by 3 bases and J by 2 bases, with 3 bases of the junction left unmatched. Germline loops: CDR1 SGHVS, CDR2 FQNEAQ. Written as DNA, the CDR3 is TGTGCCAGCAGCTTGTTCAGGGGGCAAGAGACCCAGTACTTC. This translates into CASSLFRGQETQYF.

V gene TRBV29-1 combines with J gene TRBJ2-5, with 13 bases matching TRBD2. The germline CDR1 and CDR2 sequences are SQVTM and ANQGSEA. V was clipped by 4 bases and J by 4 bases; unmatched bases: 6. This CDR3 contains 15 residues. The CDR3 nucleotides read TGCAGCGTTGGGGTCGGGACTAGCGGGACAGAGACCCAGTACTTC. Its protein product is CSVGVGTSGTETQYF. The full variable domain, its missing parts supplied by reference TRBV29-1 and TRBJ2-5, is SAVISQKPSRDICQRGTSLTIQCQVDSQVTMMFWYRQQPGQSLTLIATANQGSEATYESGFVIDKFPISRPNLTFSTLTVSNMSPEDSSIYLCSVGVGTSGTETQYFGPGTRLLVL.

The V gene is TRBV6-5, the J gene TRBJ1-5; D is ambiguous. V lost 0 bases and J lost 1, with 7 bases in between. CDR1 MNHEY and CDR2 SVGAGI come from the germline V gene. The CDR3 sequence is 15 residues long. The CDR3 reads CASSYSKRSNQPQHF. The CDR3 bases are TGTGCCAGCAGTTACTCTAAGCGGAGCAATCAGCCCCAGCATTTT.

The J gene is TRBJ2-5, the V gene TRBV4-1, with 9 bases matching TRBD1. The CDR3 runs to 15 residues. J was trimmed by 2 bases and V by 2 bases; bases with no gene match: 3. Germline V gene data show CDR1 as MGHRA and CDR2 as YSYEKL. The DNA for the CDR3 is TGCGCCAGCAGCCAAACCGGGACAGGGCAAGAGACCCAGTACTTC. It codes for CASSQTGTGQETQYF.

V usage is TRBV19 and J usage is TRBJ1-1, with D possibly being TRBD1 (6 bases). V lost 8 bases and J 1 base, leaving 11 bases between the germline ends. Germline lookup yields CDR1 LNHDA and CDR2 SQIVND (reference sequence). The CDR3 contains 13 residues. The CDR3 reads CASGGPRNTEAFF. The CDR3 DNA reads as TGTGCCAGTGGGGGCCCCCGGAACACTGAAGCTTTCTTT.

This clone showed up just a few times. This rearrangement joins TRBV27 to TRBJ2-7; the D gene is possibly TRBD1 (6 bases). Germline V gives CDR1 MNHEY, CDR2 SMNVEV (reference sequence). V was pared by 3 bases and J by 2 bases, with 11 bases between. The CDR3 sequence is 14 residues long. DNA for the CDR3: TGTGCCAGCAGTTTTGGGACAAATCCCTACGAGCAGTACTTC. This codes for CASSFGTNPYEQYF.

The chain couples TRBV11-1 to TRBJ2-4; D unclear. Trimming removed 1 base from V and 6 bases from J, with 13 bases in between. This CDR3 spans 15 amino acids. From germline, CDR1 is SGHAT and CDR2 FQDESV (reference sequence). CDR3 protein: CASSLDGRVANIQYF. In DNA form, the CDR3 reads TGTGCCAGCAGCTTAGACGGTAGAGTAGCAAACATTCAGTACTTC.

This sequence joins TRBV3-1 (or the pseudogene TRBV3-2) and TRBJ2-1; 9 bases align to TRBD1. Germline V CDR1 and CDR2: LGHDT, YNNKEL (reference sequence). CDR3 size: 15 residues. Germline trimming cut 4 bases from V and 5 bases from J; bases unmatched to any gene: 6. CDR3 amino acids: CASSPMTGGNNEQFF. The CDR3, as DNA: TGTGCCAGCAGCCCGATGACAGGGGGTAACAATGAGCAGTTCTTC.

CDR3 in amino acids: CASSTVRRRERRSYEQYF. CDR3 nucleotides: TGTGCCAGCAGCACTGTTCGGCGGCGGGAGAGACGCTCCTACGAGCAGTACTTC. V gene TRBV21-1 combines with J gene TRBJ2-7; the table's D call of TRBD2 was not tested on the DNA. TRBV21-1 is a pseudogene. The CDR3 spans 18 residues.

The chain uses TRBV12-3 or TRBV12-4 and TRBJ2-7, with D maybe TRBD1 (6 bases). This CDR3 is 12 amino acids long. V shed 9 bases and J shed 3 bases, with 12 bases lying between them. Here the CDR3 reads CASRQANYEQYF. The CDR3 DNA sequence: TGTGCCAGTCGACAGGCCAACTACGAGCAGTACTTC.

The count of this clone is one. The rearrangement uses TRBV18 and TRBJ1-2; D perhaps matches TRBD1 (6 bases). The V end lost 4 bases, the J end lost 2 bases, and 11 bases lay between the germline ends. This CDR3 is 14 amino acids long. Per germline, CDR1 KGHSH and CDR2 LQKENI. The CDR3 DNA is TGTGCCAGCTCACAGCAGCAGGGGAACTATGGCTACACCTTC. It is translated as CASSQQQGNYGYTF.

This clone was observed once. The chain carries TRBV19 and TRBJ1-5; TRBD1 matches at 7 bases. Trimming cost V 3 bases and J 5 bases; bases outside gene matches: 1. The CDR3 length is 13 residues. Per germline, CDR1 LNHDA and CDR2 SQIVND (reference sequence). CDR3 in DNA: TGTGCCAGTAGTATCGACAGGGATCAGCCCCAGCATTTT. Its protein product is CASSIDRDQPQHF.

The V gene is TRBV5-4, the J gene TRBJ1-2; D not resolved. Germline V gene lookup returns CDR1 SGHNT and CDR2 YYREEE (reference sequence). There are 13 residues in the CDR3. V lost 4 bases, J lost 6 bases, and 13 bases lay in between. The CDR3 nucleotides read TGTGCCAGCAGCCCGGCCACGGCGGATGGCTACACCTTC. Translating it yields CASSPATADGYTF.

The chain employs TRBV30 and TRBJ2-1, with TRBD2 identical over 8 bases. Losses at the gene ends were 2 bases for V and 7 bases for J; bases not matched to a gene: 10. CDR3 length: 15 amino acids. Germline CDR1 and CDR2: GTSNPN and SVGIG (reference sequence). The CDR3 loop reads CAWSQTSGRTNEQFF. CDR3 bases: TGTGCCTGGAGTCAGACAAGCGGGAGAACTAATGAGCAGTTCTTC.

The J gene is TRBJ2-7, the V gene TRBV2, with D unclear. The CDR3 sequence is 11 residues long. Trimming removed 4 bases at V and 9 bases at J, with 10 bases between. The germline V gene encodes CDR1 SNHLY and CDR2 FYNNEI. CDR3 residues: CASSATVVQYF. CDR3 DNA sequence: TGTGCCAGCAGTGCAACAGTAGTGCAGTACTTC.

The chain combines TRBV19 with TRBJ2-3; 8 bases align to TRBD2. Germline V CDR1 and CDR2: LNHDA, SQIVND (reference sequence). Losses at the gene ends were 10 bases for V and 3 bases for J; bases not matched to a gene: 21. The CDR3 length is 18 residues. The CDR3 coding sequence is TGTGCCACCACCTCCCCCACGGGAGGGCGAGGACGTACAGATACGCAGTATTTT. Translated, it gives CATTSPTGGRGRTDTQYF.

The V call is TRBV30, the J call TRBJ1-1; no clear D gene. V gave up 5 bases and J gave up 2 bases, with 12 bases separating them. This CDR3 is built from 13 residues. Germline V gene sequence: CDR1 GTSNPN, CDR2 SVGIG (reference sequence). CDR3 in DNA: TGTGCCTGGGCCACAGCCTCCAACACTGAAGCTTTCTTT. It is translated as CAWATASNTEAFF.

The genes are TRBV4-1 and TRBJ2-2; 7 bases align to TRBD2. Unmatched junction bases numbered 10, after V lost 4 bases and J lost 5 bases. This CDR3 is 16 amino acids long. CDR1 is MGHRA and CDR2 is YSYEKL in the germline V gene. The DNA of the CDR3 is TGCGCCAGCAGCCGGGGCGCGGGGGATTTGACCGGGGAGCTGTTTTTT. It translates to CASSRGAGDLTGELFF.

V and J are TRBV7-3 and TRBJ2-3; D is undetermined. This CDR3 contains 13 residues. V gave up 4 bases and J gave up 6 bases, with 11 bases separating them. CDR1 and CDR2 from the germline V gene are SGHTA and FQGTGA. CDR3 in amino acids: CASSSRGTDTQYF. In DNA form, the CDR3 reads TGTGCCAGCAGCTCGCGAGGTACGGATACGCAGTATTTT. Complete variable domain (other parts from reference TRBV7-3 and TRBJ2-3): GAGVSQTPSNKVTEKGKYVELRCDPISGHTALYWYRQSLGQGPEFLIYFQGTGAADDSGLPNDRFFAVRPEGSVSTLKIQRTERGDSAVYLCASSSRGTDTQYFGPGTRLTVL.

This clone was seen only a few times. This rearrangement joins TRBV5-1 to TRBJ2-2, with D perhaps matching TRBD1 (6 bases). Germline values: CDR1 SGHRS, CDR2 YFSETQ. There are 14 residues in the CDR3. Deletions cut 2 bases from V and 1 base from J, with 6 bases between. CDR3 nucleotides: TGCGCCAGCAGCTTACAGGGGAACACCGGGGAGCTGTTTTTT. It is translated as CASSLQGNTGELFF.

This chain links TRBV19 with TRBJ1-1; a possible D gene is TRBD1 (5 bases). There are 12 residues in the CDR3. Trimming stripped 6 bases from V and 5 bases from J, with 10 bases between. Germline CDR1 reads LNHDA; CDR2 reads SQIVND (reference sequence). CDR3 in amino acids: CASSARGTEAFF. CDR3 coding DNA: TGTGCCAGTAGCGCCCGGGGGACTGAAGCTTTCTTT. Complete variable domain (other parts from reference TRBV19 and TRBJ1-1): DGGITQSPKYLFRKEGQNVTLSCEQNLNHDAMYWYRQDPGQGLRLIYYSQIVNDFQKGDIAEGYSVSREKKESFPLTVTSAQKNPTAFYLCASSARGTEAFFGQGTRLTVV.

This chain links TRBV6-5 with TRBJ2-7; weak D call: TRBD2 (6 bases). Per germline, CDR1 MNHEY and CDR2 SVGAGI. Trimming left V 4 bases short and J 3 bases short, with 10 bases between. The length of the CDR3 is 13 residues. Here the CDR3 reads CASSFSGLYEQYF. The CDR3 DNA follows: TGTGCCAGCAGTTTTAGCGGACTCTACGAGCAGTACTTC.

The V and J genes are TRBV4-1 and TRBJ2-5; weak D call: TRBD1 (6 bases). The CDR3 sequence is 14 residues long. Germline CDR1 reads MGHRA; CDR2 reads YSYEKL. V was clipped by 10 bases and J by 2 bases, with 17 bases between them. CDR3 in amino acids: CATSLDSAQETQYF. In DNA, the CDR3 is TGCGCCACCTCCCTGGACAGTGCACAAGAGACCCAGTACTTC.

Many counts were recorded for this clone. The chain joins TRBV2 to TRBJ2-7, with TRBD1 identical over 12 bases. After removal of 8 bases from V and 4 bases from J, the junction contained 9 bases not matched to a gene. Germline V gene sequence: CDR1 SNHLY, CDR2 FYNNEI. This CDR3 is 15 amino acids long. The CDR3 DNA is TGTGCCAGCTCGGGAGGGACAGGGGGCTTGTACGAGCAGTACTTC. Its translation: CASSGGTGGLYEQYF.

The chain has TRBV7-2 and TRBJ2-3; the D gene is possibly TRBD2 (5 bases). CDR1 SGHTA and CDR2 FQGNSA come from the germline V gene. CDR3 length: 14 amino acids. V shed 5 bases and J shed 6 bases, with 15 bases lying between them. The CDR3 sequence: CASSHPGSGDTQYF. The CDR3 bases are TGTGCCAGCAGCCACCCTGGTTCGGGGGATACGCAGTATTTT.

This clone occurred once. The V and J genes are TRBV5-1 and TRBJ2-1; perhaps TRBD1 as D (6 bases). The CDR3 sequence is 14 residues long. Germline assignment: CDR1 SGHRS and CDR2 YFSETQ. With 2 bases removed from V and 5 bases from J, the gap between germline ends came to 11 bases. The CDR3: CASSFRGPNNEQFF. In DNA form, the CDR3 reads TGCGCCAGCAGCTTCAGGGGTCCCAACAATGAGCAGTTCTTC.

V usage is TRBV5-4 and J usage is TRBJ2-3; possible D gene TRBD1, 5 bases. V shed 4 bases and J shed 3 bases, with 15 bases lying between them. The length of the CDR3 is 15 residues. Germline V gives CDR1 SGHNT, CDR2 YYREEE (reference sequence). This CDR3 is CASSQGVPYTDTQYF. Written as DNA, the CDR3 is TGTGCCAGCAGCCAAGGGGTCCCTTATACAGATACGCAGTATTTT.